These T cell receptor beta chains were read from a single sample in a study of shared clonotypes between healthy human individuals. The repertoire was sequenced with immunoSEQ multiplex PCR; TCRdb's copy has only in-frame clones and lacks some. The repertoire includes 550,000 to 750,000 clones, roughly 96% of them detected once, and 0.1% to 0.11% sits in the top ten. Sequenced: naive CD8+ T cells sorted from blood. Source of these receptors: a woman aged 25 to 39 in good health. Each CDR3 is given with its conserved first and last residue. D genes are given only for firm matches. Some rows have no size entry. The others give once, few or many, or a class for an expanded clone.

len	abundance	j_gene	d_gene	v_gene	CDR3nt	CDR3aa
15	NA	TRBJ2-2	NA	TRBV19	TGTGCCAGTAGTATGGTGACGACCAACACCGGGGAGCTGTTTTTT	CASSMVTTNTGELFF
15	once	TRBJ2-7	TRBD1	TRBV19	TGTGCCAGTAGTATACGTTGGACAGGGGGATACGAGCAGTACTTC	CASSIRWTGGYEQYF
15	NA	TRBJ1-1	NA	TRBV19	TGTGCCAGTAGTATTGGGGGCATTTTGAACACTGAAGCTTTCTTT	CASSIGGILNTEAFF
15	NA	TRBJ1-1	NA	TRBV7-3	TGTGCCAGCAGCTTACTACCGAAGCCCATCGAGGGTGCTTTCTTT	CASSLLPKPIEGAFF
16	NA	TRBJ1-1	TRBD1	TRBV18	TGTGCCAGCTCACCACCTAAGGGGGCCCTGAACACTGAAGCTTTCTTT	CASSPPKGALNTEAFF
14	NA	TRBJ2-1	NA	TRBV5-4	TGTGCCAGCAGCTTCGGACTAACCTACAATGAGCAGTTCTTC	CASSFGLTYNEQFF
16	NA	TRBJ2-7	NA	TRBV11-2	TGTGCCAGCAGCGGGGAAGGGGTTCAACATCCTGCCGAGCAGTACTTC	CASSGEGVQHPAEQYF
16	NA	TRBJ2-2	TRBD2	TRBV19	TGTGCCAGTAGTTTAGGACTAGCGGGAGGGCTCGGGGAGCTGTTTTTT	CASSLGLAGGLGELFF
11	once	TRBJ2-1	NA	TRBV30	TGTGCCTGGAGTGTAGGGGACCCTCAGTTCTTC	CAWSVGDPQFF
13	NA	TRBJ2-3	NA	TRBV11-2	TGTGCCAGCAGCTTATACAGCACAGATACGCAGTATTTT	CASSLYSTDTQYF
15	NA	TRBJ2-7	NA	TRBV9	TGTGCCAGCAGCTCACGGCAGGGGGGAGCCTACGAGCAGTACTTC	CASSSRQGGAYEQYF
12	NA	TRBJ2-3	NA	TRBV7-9	TGTGCCAGCAGCTCCCACACAGATACGCAGTATTTT	CASSSHTDTQYF
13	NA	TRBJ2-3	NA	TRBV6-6	TGTGCCAGCAGTTACGTCGGGACCGATACGCAGTATTTT	CASSYVGTDTQYF
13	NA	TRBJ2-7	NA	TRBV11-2	TGTGCCAGCAGCTTGGGGTTTAGGTACGAGCAGTACTTC	CASSLGFRYEQYF
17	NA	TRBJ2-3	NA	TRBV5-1	TGCGCCAGCAGCTCCCCGAAGATAAGACAGTACACAGATACGCAGTATTTT	CASSSPKIRQYTDTQYF
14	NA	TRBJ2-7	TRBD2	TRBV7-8	TGTGCCAGCAGCTCAGTGACTAGCGTAAACGAGCAGTACTTC	CASSSVTSVNEQYF
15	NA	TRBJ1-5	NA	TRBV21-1	TGTGCCAGCAGCATTACCGGGAGTCAAGATCAGCCCCAGCATTTT	CASSITGSQDQPQHF
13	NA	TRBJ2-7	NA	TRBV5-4	TGTGCCAGCAGCTTGGGTCCGGGCTACGAGCAGTACTTC	CASSLGPGYEQYF
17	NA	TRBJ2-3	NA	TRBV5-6	TGTGCCAGCAGCTTGGCAGTAGCGGTAACTAGCACAGATACGCAGTATTTT	CASSLAVAVTSTDTQYF
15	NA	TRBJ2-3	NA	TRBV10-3	TGTGCCATCACCCCCGAAGACTCCGCCACAGATACGCAGTATTTT	CAITPEDSATDTQYF
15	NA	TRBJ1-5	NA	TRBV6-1	TGTGCCAGCAGAGGACAGTTGTATAGCAATCAGCCCCAGCATTTT	CASRGQLYSNQPQHF
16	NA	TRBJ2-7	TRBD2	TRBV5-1	TGCGCCAGCAGCCCCGGACTAGCGGGAGGCCTCTACGAGCAGTACTTC	CASSPGLAGGLYEQYF
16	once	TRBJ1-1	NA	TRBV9	TGTGCCAGCAGCGGATTAACGACGGGCATGAACACTGAAGCTTTCTTT	CASSGLTTGMNTEAFF
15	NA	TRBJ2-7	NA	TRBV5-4	TGTGCCAGCAGCTTGGCTTCAGGGATATCCTACGAGCAGTACTTC	CASSLASGISYEQYF
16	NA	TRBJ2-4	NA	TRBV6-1	TGTGCCAGCAGTGAAGTCCCGACGGGAGCCAAAAACATTCAGTACTTC	CASSEVPTGAKNIQYF
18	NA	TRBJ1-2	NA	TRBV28	TGTGCCAGCACCCCTCTAGTTCCCCTGAGATCGTCGGACTATGGCTACACCTTC	CASTPLVPLRSSDYGYTF
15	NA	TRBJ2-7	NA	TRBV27	TGTGCCAGCAGTTTATTGGTCGGGAGTGGGTACGAGCAGTACTTC	CASSLLVGSGYEQYF
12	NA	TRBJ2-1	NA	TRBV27	TGTGCCAGCAGTTTAGTTGGGGGTGAGCAGTTCTTC	CASSLVGGEQFF
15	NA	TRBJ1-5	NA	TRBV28	TGTGCCAGCAGTTCTATCGGAAATAGCAATCAGCCCCAGCATTTT	CASSSIGNSNQPQHF
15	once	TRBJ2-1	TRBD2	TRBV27	TGTGCCAGCAGCTCCGGGACTAGCGGGAGGAATGAGCAGTTCTTC	CASSSGTSGRNEQFF
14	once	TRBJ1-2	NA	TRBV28	TGTGCCAGCAGTTTATATACGGGTAACTATGGCTACACCTTC	CASSLYTGNYGYTF
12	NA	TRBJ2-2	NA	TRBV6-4	TGTGCCAGCCGTGGGGGCACCGGGGAGCTGTTTTTT	CASRGGTGELFF
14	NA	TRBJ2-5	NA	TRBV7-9	TGTGCCAGCAGTTTTGATGGCTACCAAGAGACCCAGTACTTC	CASSFDGYQETQYF
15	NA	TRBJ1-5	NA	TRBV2	TGTGCCAGCAGAGGGCTGACAGCTAGCAATCAGCCCCAGCATTTT	CASRGLTASNQPQHF
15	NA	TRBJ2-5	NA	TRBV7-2	TGTGCCAGCAACCCTCCCGAGGGGGAATTAGAGACCCAGTACTTC	CASNPPEGELETQYF
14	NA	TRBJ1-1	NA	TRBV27	TGTGCCAGCACCGCGACAGGAGGGTTCGCTGAAGCTTTCTTT	CASTATGGFAEAFF
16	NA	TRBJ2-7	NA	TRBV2	TGTGCCAGCAGTGAATCGTCATTAGACAGTTTCTACGAGCAGTACTTC	CASSESSLDSFYEQYF
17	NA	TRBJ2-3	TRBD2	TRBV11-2	TGTGCCAGCAGCTCGAGACTAGCGGGGAACTCAGGGGATACGCAGTATTTT	CASSSRLAGNSGDTQYF
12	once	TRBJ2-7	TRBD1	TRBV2	TGTGCCAGCCGGGACAGCACCTACGAGCAGTACTTC	CASRDSTYEQYF
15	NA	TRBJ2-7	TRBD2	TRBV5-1	TGCGCCAGCAGCCCTGGACTAGCGGGAGACTACGAGCAGTACTTC	CASSPGLAGDYEQYF
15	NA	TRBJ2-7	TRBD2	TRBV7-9	TGTGCCAGCAGCCCCGAAACTAGCGGGAGCTACGAGCAGTACTTC	CASSPETSGSYEQYF
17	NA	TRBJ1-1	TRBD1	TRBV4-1	TGCGCCAGCAGCCAACTTAAGGGGGCCGTCATGAACACTGAAGCTTTCTTT	CASSQLKGAVMNTEAFF
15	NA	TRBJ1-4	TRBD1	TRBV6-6	TGTGCCAGCAGAGAAAGGCGGGACAGAGATGAAAAACTGTTTTTT	CASRERRDRDEKLFF
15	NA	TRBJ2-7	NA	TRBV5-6	TGTGCCAGCAGCTTGGGCTTTTTGGGGACGTACGAGCAGTACTTC	CASSLGFLGTYEQYF
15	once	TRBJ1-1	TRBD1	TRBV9	TGTGCCAGCAGCCCCGATCCAGGGGGTTCCACTGAAGCTTTCTTT	CASSPDPGGSTEAFF
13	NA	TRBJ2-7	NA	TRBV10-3	TGTGCCATCGGCTCAGGGGGGTCCTACGAGCAGTACTTC	CAIGSGGSYEQYF
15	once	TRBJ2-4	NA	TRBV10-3	TGTGCCATCAGTGAGTCGAACTCAGCCAAAAACATTCAGTACTTC	CAISESNSAKNIQYF